The source of this T cell receptor (beta chain) is a study of T cells in Graves' hyperthyroidism and ophthalmopathy. Study-wide points: Ophthalmopathy prediction by the model preceded onset by a median about 6 months.

TCR beta CDR3 regions were amplified from RNA. The TCR CDR3 first-round RT-PCR relied on the HTBI primer set. TCRdb re-called the multiplex PCR reads with MiXCR, one entry per CDR3 protein. Among around 210,000 distinct CDR3 sequences listed, approximately 16% were seen once. The germline CDR1 and CDR2 sequences are WNHNN and SYGVQD (reference sequence). V gave up 3 bases and J gave up 1 base, with 3 bases separating them. The CDR3 is 13 amino acids. This clonotype has just a few counts. Its specificity is unknown. The genes are TRBV10-1 and TRBJ2-2; unclear D gene. The TCR comes from a woman between 45 and 65 years old with Graves' hyperthyroidism. The sequenced sample consisted of blood. Here the CDR3 DNA reads TGCGCCAGCAGTGAAGGGAACACCGGGGAGCTGTTTTTT. Protein sequence: CASSEGNTGELFF.